A single sample is the source of the 7 T cell receptor beta chains below, sequenced in a study of CD8 T cells in Susac syndrome. When the RNA was reverse transcribed, random hexamers were used with an input of 0.5 to 1 ug. TCRdb re-called the immunoSEQ multiplex PCR reads with MiXCR, one entry per CDR3 protein. The sample records a few hundred thousand distinct CDR3 sequences, 95% being singletons. The material sequenced was CD4+ T cells from PBMCs. The receptors come from a human donor with multiple sclerosis.

This sequence joins TRBV20-1 and TRBJ1-2; D is unclear. Trimming left V 3 bases short and J 8 bases short, with 16 bases between. The CDR3 contains 13 residues. Germline-derived CDR1 and CDR2 are DFQATT and SNEGSKA (reference sequence). The CDR3 region has the DNA TGCAGTGCTAGTCTCCAGGCTCTTAGCGGCTACACCTTC. As protein: CSASLQALSGYTF.

The rearrangement uses TRBV20-1 and TRBJ1-5; D perhaps matches TRBD1 (6 bases). Germline-derived CDR1 and CDR2 are DFQATT and SNEGSKA (reference sequence). CDR3 length: 15 residues. The V end lost 4 bases, the J end lost 2 bases, and 15 bases lay between the germline ends. The CDR3 reads CSAIGGAAGNQPQHF. The CDR3 nucleotides read TGCAGTGCTATCGGGGGGGCAGCGGGCAATCAGCCCCAGCATTTT.

The chain joins TRBV7-9 to TRBJ2-5; 9 bases map to TRBD2. The CDR3 extends over 14 amino acids. Germline values: CDR1 SEHNR, CDR2 FQNEAQ (reference sequence). Unmatched junction bases numbered 6, after V lost 5 bases and J lost 5 bases. The CDR3: CASSEGLAYETQYF. The CDR3 DNA reads TGTGCCAGCAGCGAGGGACTAGCATACGAGACCCAGTACTTC.

The chain has TRBV20-1 and TRBJ1-2; tentatively, D is TRBD1 (5 bases). Looked up from germline, CDR1 is DFQATT and CDR2 is SNEGSKA (reference sequence). The V end was cut by 6 bases, the J end by 8 bases, with 25 bases between. The CDR3 covers 15 residues. CDR3 loop: CSALPGAREVPGYTF. CDR3 in DNA: TGCAGTGCCTTACCCGGGGCAAGAGAGGTTCCGGGCTACACCTTC.

This chain joins TRBV6-5 and TRBJ1-2; the match to TRBD1 covers 7 bases. This CDR3 has 11 residues. Germline CDR1 and CDR2: MNHEY and SVGAGI. The ends lost 6 bases at V and 7 bases at J; junction bases unmatched: 2. Here the CDR3 DNA reads TGTGCCAGCAGAAGACAGGGTGGCTACACCTTC. It translates to CASRRQGGYTF.

The CDR3 loop reads CASSTELASQETQYF. DNA of the CDR3: TGTGCCAGCTCCACCGAACTAGCGTCCCAAGAGACCCAGTACTTC. The V call is TRBV18, the J call TRBJ2-5, with 7 bases lining up with TRBD2. The germline V gene encodes CDR1 KGHSH and CDR2 LQKENI. There are 15 residues in the CDR3. Trimming at V came to 6 bases and at J to 1 base, leaving 8 bases not matched to a gene.

The chain links TRBV2 to TRBJ1-5; D gene uncertain. Trimming took off 6 bases at V and 11 bases at J, with 11 bases between the two ends. The CDR3 is made up of 11 amino acids. Per the germline V gene, CDR1 is SNHLY and CDR2 is FYNNEI. The DNA for the CDR3 is TGTGCCAGCAGCGCGACTCTGACCCAGCATTTT. Translated: CASSATLTQHF.